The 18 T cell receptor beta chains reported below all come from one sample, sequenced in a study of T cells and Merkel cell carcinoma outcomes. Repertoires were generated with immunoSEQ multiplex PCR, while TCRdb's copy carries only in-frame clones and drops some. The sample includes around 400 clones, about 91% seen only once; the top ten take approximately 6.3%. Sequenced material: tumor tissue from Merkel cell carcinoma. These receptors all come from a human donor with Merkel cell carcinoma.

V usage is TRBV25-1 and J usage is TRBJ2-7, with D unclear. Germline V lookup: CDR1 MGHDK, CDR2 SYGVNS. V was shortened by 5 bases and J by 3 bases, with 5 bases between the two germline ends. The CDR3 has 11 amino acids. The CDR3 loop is CASSLDYEQYF. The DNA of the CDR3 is TGTGCCAGCAGTCTTGACTACGAGCAGTACTTC.

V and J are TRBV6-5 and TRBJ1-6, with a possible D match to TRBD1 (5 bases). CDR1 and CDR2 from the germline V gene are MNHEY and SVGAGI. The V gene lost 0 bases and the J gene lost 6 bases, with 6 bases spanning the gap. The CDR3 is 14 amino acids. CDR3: CASSYSGGNSPLHF. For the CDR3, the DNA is TGTGCCAGCAGTTACTCGGGGGGTAATTCACCCCTCCACTTT.

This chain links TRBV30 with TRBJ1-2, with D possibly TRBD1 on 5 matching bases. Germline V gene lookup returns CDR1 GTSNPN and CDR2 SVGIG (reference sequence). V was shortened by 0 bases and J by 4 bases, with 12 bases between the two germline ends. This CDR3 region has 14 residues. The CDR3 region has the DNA TGTGCCTGGAGTGTACTAGGGGCTGGCTATGGCTACACCTTC. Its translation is CAWSVLGAGYGYTF.

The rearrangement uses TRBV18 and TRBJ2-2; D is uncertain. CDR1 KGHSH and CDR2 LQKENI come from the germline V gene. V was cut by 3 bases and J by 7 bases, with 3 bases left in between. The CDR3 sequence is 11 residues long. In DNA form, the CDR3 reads TGTGCCAGCTCACCTGACGGGGAGCTGTTTTTT. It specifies CASSPDGELFF.

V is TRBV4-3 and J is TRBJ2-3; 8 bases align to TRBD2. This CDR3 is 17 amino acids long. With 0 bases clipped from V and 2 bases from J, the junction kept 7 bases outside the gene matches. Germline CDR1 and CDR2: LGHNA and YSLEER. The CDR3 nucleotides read TGCGCCAGCAGCCAAGATACGCGGGGGGTACCCACAGATACGCAGTATTTT. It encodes CASSQDTRGVPTDTQYF.

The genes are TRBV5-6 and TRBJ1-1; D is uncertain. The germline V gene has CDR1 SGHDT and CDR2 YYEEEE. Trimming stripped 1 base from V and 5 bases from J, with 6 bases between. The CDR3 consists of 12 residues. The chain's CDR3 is CASSLRGTEAFF. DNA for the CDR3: TGTGCCAGCAGCTTGCGTGGGACTGAAGCTTTCTTT. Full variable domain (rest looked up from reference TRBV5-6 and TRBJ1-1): DAGVTQSPTHLIKTRGQQVTLRCSPKSGHDTVSWYQQALGQGPQFIFQYYEEEERQRGNFPDRFSGHQFPNYSSELNVNALLLGDSALYLCASSLRGTEAFFGQGTRLTVV.

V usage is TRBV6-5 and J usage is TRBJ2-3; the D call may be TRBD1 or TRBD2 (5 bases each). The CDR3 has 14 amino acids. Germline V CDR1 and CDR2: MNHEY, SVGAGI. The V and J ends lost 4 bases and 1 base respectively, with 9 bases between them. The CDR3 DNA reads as TGTGCCAGCAGTTCGCAGGGAGGCACAGATACGCAGTATTTT. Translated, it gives CASSSQGGTDTQYF.

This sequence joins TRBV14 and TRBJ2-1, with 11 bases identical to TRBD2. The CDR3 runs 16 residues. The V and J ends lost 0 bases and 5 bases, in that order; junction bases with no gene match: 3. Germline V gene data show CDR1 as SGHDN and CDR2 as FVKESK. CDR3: CASSQEPGLADNEQFF. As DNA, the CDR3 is TGTGCCAGCAGCCAAGAACCGGGACTAGCGGACAATGAGCAGTTCTTC.

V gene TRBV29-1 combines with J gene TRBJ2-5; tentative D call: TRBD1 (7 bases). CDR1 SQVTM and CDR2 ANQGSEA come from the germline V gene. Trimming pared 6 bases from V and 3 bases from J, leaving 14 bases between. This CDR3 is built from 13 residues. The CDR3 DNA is TGCAGCGTGATAGCGGACAGGAAAGAGACCCAGTACTTC. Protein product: CSVIADRKETQYF.

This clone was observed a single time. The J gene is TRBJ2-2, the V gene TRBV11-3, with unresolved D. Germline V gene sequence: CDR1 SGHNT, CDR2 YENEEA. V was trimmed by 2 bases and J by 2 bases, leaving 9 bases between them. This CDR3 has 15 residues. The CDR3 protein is CASSLSGANTGELFF. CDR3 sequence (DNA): TGTGCCAGCAGCTTATCAGGAGCAAACACCGGGGAGCTGTTTTTT.

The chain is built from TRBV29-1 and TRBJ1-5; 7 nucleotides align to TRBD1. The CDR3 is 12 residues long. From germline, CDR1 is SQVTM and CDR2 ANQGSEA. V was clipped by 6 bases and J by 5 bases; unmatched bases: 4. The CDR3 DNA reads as TGCAGCGTCCAGACAGGGCATCAGCCCCAGCATTTT. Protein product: CSVQTGHQPQHF.

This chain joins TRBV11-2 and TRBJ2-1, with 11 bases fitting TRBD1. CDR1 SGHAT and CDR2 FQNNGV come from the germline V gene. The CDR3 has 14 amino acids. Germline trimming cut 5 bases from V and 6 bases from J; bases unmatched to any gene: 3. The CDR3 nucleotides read TGTGCCAGCAGCCGGACAGGGGGCCGCAATGAGCAGTTCTTC. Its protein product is CASSRTGGRNEQFF.

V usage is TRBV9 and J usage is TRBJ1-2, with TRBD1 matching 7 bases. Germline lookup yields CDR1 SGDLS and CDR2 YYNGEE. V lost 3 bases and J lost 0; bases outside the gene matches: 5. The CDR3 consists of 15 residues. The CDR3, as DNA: TGTGCCAGCAGCGGAACAGGGGACTCTAACTATGGCTACACCTTC. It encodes CASSGTGDSNYGYTF. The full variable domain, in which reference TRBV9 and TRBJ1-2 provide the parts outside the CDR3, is DSGVTQTPKHLITATGQRVTLRCSPRSGDLSVYWYQQSLDQGLQFLIQYYNGEERAKGNILERFSAQQFPDLHSELNLSSLELGDSALYFCASSGTGDSNYGYTFGSGTRLTVV.

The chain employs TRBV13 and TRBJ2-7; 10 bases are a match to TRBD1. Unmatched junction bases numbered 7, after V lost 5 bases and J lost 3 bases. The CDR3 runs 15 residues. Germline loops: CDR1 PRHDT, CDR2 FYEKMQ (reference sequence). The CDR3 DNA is TGTGCCAGCAGCCATCGGGGACAGGGGTACTACGAGCAGTACTTC. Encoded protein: CASSHRGQGYYEQYF.

CDR3 DNA: TGCGCCAGCAGCTTGTTTTTTTTTACAGTCCCTAACTATGGCTACACCTTC. Its protein is CASSLFFFTVPNYGYTF. This chain links TRBV5-1 with TRBJ1-2; D is unresolved. The germline gives CDR1 SGHRS, CDR2 YFSETQ. The CDR3 contains 17 residues. V was trimmed by 1 base and J by 0 bases, leaving 16 bases between them.

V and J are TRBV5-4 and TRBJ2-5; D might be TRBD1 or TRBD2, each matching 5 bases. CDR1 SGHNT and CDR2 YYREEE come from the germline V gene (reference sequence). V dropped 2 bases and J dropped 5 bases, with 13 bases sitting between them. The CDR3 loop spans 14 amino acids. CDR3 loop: CASSFSSREETQYF. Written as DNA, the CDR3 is TGTGCCAGCAGCTTCTCCAGCAGGGAGGAGACCCAGTACTTC.

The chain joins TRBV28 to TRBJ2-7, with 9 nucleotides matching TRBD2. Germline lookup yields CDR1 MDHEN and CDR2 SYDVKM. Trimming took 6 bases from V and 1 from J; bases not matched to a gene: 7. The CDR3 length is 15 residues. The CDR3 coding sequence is TGTGCCAGCAGCTTTAGCGGGGGCCGATCCTACGAGCAGTACTTC. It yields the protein CASSFSGGRSYEQYF.

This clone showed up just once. The CDR3 nucleotides read TGTGCCAGCAGATCACAGGGGATGAACACTGAAGCTTTCTTT. It is translated as CASRSQGMNTEAFF. This chain joins TRBV5-4 and TRBJ1-1; 7 bases fit TRBD1. Germline CDR1 and CDR2: SGHNT and YYREEE (reference sequence). The trim removed 5 bases at V and 0 bases at J, leaving 4 bases unmatched. The CDR3 spans 14 residues.